This T cell receptor (beta chain) derives from a study of immune evolution from preneoplasia to lung adenocarcinoma. Sequenced by immunoSEQ multiplex PCR; TCRdb stores in-frame clones only, minus some. This sample carries thousands of clones, roughly 88% of them seen once, and the ten largest clones take approximately 5.7%. Trimming removed 5 bases from V and 1 base from J; junction bases left unmatched: 8. The CDR3 runs to 16 residues. Germline-derived CDR1 and CDR2 are SGHKS and YYEKEE (reference sequence). Sequenced input: FFPE minimally invasive lung adenocarcinoma tissue. The chain has TRBV5-5 and TRBJ1-1; 10 bases align to TRBD1. The receptor's source is a person in their 70s with lung adenocarcinoma. CDR3 region: CASRILGQGRNTEAFF. The DNA of the CDR3 is TGTGCCAGCAGGATCTTGGGACAGGGGAGGAACACTGAAGCTTTCTTT.